This T cell receptor (beta chain) emerged from a study of regulatory T cells in long-lasting Graves disease. Study-wide points: Only a small sample size was used, which may have cut accuracy.

Trimming pared 7 bases from V and 8 bases from J, leaving 20 bases between. Germline CDR1 and CDR2: SGHAT and FQNNGV. This CDR3 region has 14 residues. According to the study, TCR beta libraries were built with iRepertoire HTBI primers and CDR3-region Arm-PCR. TCRdb reprocessed the multiplex PCR reads with MiXCR, giving one entry per CDR3 protein. Seen here are about half a million distinct CDR3 sequences, about 12% observed once, and the top ten hold 8% to 10%. As to time point: newly diagnosed GD, antithyroid drugs for less than 3 months. There was RNA extracted from PBMCs, and the TCR library was made from it. This clonotype was found many times. The target antigen is unknown. The sample was also reused in another study, on T cells in Graves' hyperthyroidism and ophthalmopathy.

The origin of this receptor is a woman younger than 45 with Graves disease. The chain recombines TRBV11-2 with TRBJ1-2; D call uncertain. The source material was peripheral blood mononuclear cells (PBMCs), sampled at new diagnosis, from a patient treated with antithyroid drugs. CDR3 residues: CASTPGRGMGGYTF. Written as DNA, the CDR3 is TGTGCCAGCACCCCGGGTCGGGGAATGGGCGGCTACACCTTC.